This passage covers 25 T cell receptor beta chains from one sample sequenced in a study of cytotoxic CD8 clonotypes in ibrutinib-treated CLL. The method was immunoSEQ multiplex PCR; TCRdb's version includes in-frame clones alone and lacks a portion of them. The repertoire consists of over 100,000 clones, with approximately 85% occurring once and the leading ten covering roughly 2%. Sequenced material: PBMCs, taken after 24 months of ibrutinib treatment. These receptors originate from a human donor with chronic lymphocytic leukemia.

V and J are TRBV27 and TRBJ2-3, with a weak D call TRBD1 (6 bases). This CDR3 comprises 16 residues. CDR1 MNHEY and CDR2 SMNVEV come from the germline V gene (reference sequence). Trimming removed 5 bases from V and 0 bases from J, with 15 bases in between. The CDR3 DNA is TGTGCCAGCAGTCATATTACAGGGCCCAGCACAGATACGCAGTATTTT. Translation: CASSHITGPSTDTQYF.

This chain uses TRBV5-1 with TRBJ2-5; TRBD1 matches at 7 bases. This CDR3 has 15 residues. CDR1 and CDR2 from the germline V gene are SGHRS and YFSETQ. Trimming at V came to 4 bases and at J to 2 bases, leaving 8 bases not matched to a gene. CDR3 bases: TGCGCCAGCAGCGGGGATGGGGGACAGCAAGAGACCCAGTACTTC. Residues: CASSGDGGQQETQYF.

V gene TRBV28 combines with J gene TRBJ1-4; 7 bases line up with TRBD1. The ends lost 2 bases at V and 2 bases at J; junction bases unmatched: 5. Per germline, CDR1 MDHEN and CDR2 SYDVKM. The length of the CDR3 is 16 residues. CDR3 DNA: TGTGCCAGCAGTTTAGTATGGACAGGTACTAATGAAAAACTGTTTTTT. It encodes CASSLVWTGTNEKLFF. The full variable domain, with the rest looked up from reference TRBV28 and TRBJ1-4, is DVKVTQSSRYLVKRTGEKVFLECVQDMDHENMFWYRQDPGLGLRLIYFSYDVKMKEKGDIPEGYSVSREKKERFSLILESASTNQTSMYLCASSLVWTGTNEKLFFGSGTQLSVL.

The chain links TRBV28 to TRBJ2-7; no clear D. The V end lost 3 bases, the J end lost 3 bases, and 3 bases lay between the germline ends. This CDR3 has 11 amino acids. Germline lookup yields CDR1 MDHEN and CDR2 SYDVKM. The CDR3 region has the DNA TGTGCCAGCAGTTTTAACTACGAGCAGTACTTC. Translating it yields CASSFNYEQYF.

This chain uses TRBV7-8 with TRBJ1-2, with D perhaps matching TRBD1 (5 bases). The CDR3 runs to 17 residues. The germline CDR1 and CDR2 sequences are SGHVS and FQNEAQ. Trimming shortened V by 2 bases and J by 2 bases, and 18 bases separated the two germline ends. CDR3 amino acids: CASSLSNLVGRNYGYTF. The CDR3 coding sequence is TGTGCCAGCAGCTTATCAAACTTGGTGGGACGGAACTATGGCTACACCTTC.

This clone is a singleton in its sample. This chain connects TRBV9 to TRBJ2-5, with D perhaps TRBD2 (6 bases). The germline CDR1 and CDR2 sequences are SGDLS and YYNGEE. The CDR3 totals 14 residues. The ends were cut back, 0 bases at V and 5 bases at J, with 11 bases in the middle. CDR3 region: CASSVEGGRETQYF. For the CDR3, the DNA is TGTGCCAGCAGCGTAGAAGGAGGGCGTGAGACCCAGTACTTC.

The chain uses TRBV7-3 and TRBJ2-1; D is perhaps TRBD1 or TRBD2 (5 bases each). V was pared by 3 bases and J by 9 bases, with 12 bases between. Germline CDR1 and CDR2: SGHTA and FQGTGA. This CDR3 region has 13 residues. As DNA, the CDR3 is TGTGCCAGCAGCTTGGGGGAACTGGGTGAGCAGTTCTTC. It encodes CASSLGELGEQFF.

About this clone: The sample has other DNA sequences that encode this CDR3 too. This sequence joins TRBV5-6 and TRBJ1-2, with 8 bases aligning to TRBD1. V was pared by 4 bases and J by 4 bases, with 3 bases of the junction left unmatched. CDR3 size: 13 residues. Germline V lookup: CDR1 SGHDT, CDR2 YYEEEE. The CDR3 sequence is CASSATGVYGYTF. The CDR3 bases are TGTGCCAGCAGCGCGACAGGGGTCTATGGCTACACCTTC.

In this sample, this clone turned up a few times. The V call is TRBV4-3, the J call TRBJ2-1; D ambiguous. The CDR3 is 14 amino acids. Germline V lookup: CDR1 LGHNA, CDR2 YSLEER. Between the trimmed V and J ends, which lost 1 base and 0 bases, there was a span of 4 bases. CDR3 region: CASSQASSYNEQFF. The CDR3 nucleotides read TGCGCCAGCAGCCAAGCGAGCTCCTACAATGAGCAGTTCTTC.

The chain employs TRBV28 and TRBJ1-2; D is unresolved. CDR3 length: 13 residues. V lost 5 bases to trimming and J lost 5 bases, with 12 bases between them. The germline CDR1 and CDR2 sequences are MDHEN and SYDVKM. Written as DNA, the CDR3 is TGTGCCAGCAGTCCCCTGGAAGGTTATGGCTACACCTTC. Its translation is CASSPLEGYGYTF.

The genes are TRBV19 and TRBJ2-2, with D possibly matching TRBD2 (5 bases). Germline V gene sequence: CDR1 LNHDA, CDR2 SQIVND (reference sequence). V lost 4 bases and J lost 4, with 22 bases in between. This CDR3 is 18 amino acids long. CDR3 DNA: TGTGCCAGTAGTACCTTGGGCCTGCGGGTGGAACCCACCGGGGAGCTGTTTTTT. This encodes CASSTLGLRVEPTGELFF.

V is TRBV25-1 and J is TRBJ1-4; D remains ambiguous. Germline assignment: CDR1 MGHDK and CDR2 SYGVNS. The CDR3 consists of 13 residues. The germline V and J ends were trimmed by 1 base and 3 bases, with 3 bases remaining between them. CDR3 nucleotides: TGTGCCAGCAGTGAATTTGCTAATGAAAAACTGTTTTTT. Translating it yields CASSEFANEKLFF.

There are a few counts of this clone. The genes are TRBV28 and TRBJ1-4, with unresolved D. Per the germline V gene, CDR1 is MDHEN and CDR2 is SYDVKM. V gave up 5 bases and J gave up 3 bases, with 13 bases separating them. The CDR3 totals 15 residues. Here the CDR3 reads CASSKKGGPNEKLFF. The CDR3 DNA follows: TGTGCCAGCAGTAAAAAGGGAGGACCTAATGAAAAACTGTTTTTT.

The V call is TRBV28, the J call TRBJ2-7; 7 nucleotides align to TRBD2. The CDR3 runs to 16 residues. From germline, CDR1 is MDHEN and CDR2 SYDVKM. Trimming removed 6 bases from V and 2 bases from J; junction bases left unmatched: 13. The CDR3 DNA is TGTGCCAGCAGCTCTAGTTCCGGGGGGAGAACCTACGAGCAGTACTTC. As protein: CASSSSSGGRTYEQYF.

Note on this clone: Additional DNA sequences in this sample encode the identical CDR3. J is TRBJ1-5 and V is TRBV30; D gene ambiguous. V lost 1 base, J lost 2 bases, and 6 bases lay in between. CDR1 and CDR2 (germline): GTSNPN, SVGIG (reference sequence). The CDR3 totals 13 residues. This chain's CDR3 is CAWSALGNQPQHF. The DNA of the CDR3 is TGTGCCTGGAGTGCGCTGGGCAATCAGCCCCAGCATTTT.

This rearrangement joins TRBV7-2 to TRBJ2-2; D perhaps matches TRBD1 (5 bases). The CDR3 is 15 residues long. Trimming removed 3 bases from V and 5 bases from J, with 13 bases in between. Germline V gives CDR1 SGHTA, CDR2 FQGNSA. CDR3 loop: CASSLGGASTGELFF. The CDR3 bases are TGTGCCAGCAGCTTGGGTGGGGCGAGTACCGGGGAGCTGTTTTTT.

The chain combines TRBV10-1 with TRBJ1-4; TRBD1 matches 10 bases. CDR3 length: 19 residues. Germline V gene sequence: CDR1 WNHNN, CDR2 SYGVQD (reference sequence). Trimming took 3 bases from V and 5 from J; bases not matched to a gene: 15. The CDR3 nucleotides read TGCGCCAGCAGTGAACTTGGGACAGGGGTCACGGGCTTAAATGAAAAACTGTTTTTT. Its protein is CASSELGTGVTGLNEKLFF.

The V and J genes are TRBV5-1 and TRBJ2-7; no reliable D call. The V gene's germline CDR1 is SGHRS and CDR2 YFSETQ. CDR3 length equals 12 residues. V was pared by 1 base and J by 3 bases, with 5 bases between. CDR3 residues: CASSLSNYEQYF. The CDR3 DNA follows: TGCGCCAGCAGCTTGTCTAACTACGAGCAGTACTTC.

The chain uses TRBV28 and TRBJ1-3, with D perhaps TRBD1 (6 bases). V shed 4 bases and J shed 0 bases, with 13 bases lying between them. The length of the CDR3 is 16 residues. Germline V gene sequence: CDR1 MDHEN, CDR2 SYDVKM. The CDR3 spells CASSSTQGPSGNTIYF. In DNA, the CDR3 is TGTGCCAGCAGTTCGACACAGGGCCCCTCTGGAAACACCATATATTTT.

This sequence joins TRBV18 and TRBJ1-2; 9 nucleotides line up with TRBD1. This CDR3 spans 14 amino acids. V shed 3 bases and J 4 bases; nucleotides not matched to a gene: 3. Germline V gene lookup returns CDR1 KGHSH and CDR2 LQKENI. CDR3 nucleotide sequence: TGTGCCAGCTCACCGCAGACAGGGGGCTATGGCTACACCTTC. As protein: CASSPQTGGYGYTF.

The chain has TRBV4-1 and TRBJ1-2, with TRBD1 identical over 7 bases. V shed 4 bases and J 8 bases; nucleotides not matched to a gene: 19. The CDR3 contains 17 residues. Germline V CDR1 and CDR2: MGHRA, YSYEKL. This CDR3 is CASSRVGGANPPSGYTF. The CDR3 nucleotides read TGCGCCAGCAGCCGTGTAGGGGGCGCGAATCCTCCCTCCGGCTACACCTTC.

The chain couples TRBV5-4 to TRBJ2-2; D is ambiguous. This CDR3 is 15 amino acids long. Between the trimmed V and J ends, which lost 0 bases and 2 bases, there was a span of 8 bases. Germline CDR1 reads SGHNT; CDR2 reads YYREEE (reference sequence). CDR3 nucleotide sequence: TGTGCCAGCAGCTTGGCCGTGACTAACACCGGGGAGCTGTTTTTT. Its translation is CASSLAVTNTGELFF.

The chain carries TRBV5-1 and TRBJ2-1; D is possibly TRBD2 (6 bases). The CDR3 has 13 amino acids. Germline V gene lookup returns CDR1 SGHRS and CDR2 YFSETQ. Trimming shortened V by 4 bases and J by 3 bases, and 8 bases separated the two germline ends. The CDR3 region is CASSTDYYNEQFF. For the CDR3, the DNA is TGCGCCAGCAGCACGGACTACTACAATGAGCAGTTCTTC.

This chain links TRBV5-5 with TRBJ1-1, with D maybe TRBD1 (6 bases). Germline CDR1 reads SGHKS; CDR2 reads YYEKEE (reference sequence). This CDR3 is built from 17 residues. Trimming pared 0 bases from V and 5 bases from J, leaving 20 bases between. CDR3 in amino acids: CASSLADSGGRSTEAFF. The DNA of the CDR3 is TGTGCCAGCAGCTTGGCCGACTCCGGGGGGCGTAGTACTGAAGCTTTCTTT.

The chain recombines TRBV19 with TRBJ1-4; D gene unclear. This CDR3 region has 15 residues. Germline CDR1 LNHDA, CDR2 SQIVND (reference sequence). This chain's CDR3 is CATTDPAVTNEKLFF. DNA for the CDR3: TGTGCTACGACGGACCCCGCGGTGACTAATGAAAAACTGTTTTTT.